This entry describes one TCR beta chain. The antigen remains undetermined. With V trimmed by 4 bases and J by 9 bases, 5 bases remained unmatched. Germline CDR1 reads SGHTA; CDR2 reads FQGNSA. The CDR3 totals 13 residues. The data belong to a study of OX40 agonist ivuxolimab in advanced cancers. Study-wide results and limits: Determination of antigen specificity was not performed for the expanded peripheral T cells.

Sequencing used immunoSEQ multiplex PCR; TCRdb keeps in-frame clones, though not all of them. The sample shows around 130,000 clones, approximately 92% of them seen only once. The chain uses TRBV7-2 and TRBJ1-5; TRBD1 matches at 8 bases. The material was CD4+ or CD8+ T cells sorted from blood, obtained in a trial of the OX40 agonist ivuxolimab. The sequence came from an adult with an advanced solid tumor such as melanoma, head and neck, liver or kidney cancer. The CDR3 region is CASSSQGGGPQHF. In DNA, the CDR3 is TGTGCCAGCAGCTCACAGGGGGGTGGGCCCCAGCATTTT.